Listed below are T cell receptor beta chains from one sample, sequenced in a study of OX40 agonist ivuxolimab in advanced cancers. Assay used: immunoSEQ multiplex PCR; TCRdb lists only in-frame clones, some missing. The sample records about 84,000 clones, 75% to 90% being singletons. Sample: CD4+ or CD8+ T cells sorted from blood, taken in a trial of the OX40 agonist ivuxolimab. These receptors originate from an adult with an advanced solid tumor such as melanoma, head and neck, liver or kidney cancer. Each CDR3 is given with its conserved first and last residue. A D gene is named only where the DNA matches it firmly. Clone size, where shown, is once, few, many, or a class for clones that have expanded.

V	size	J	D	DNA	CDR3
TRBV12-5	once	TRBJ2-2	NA	TGTGCTAGTGGTTTGGTACTCACCGGGGAGCTGTTTTTT	CASGLVLTGELFF
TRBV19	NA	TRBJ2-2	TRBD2	TGTGCCAGTAGTGTTCCGGGACTAGCGACCGGGGAGCTGTTTTTT	CASSVPGLATGELFF
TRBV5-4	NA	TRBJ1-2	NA	TGTGCCAGCAGCTTGGAAGAGGGGAGCTATGGCTACACCTTC	CASSLEEGSYGYTF
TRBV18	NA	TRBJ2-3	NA	TGTGCCAGCCGAGTCAGCACAGATACGCAGTATTTT	CASRVSTDTQYF
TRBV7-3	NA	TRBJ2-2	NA	TGTGCCAGCAGCCCCACCCCCGCGAACACCGGGGAGCTGTTTTTT	CASSPTPANTGELFF
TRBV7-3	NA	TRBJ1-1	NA	TGTGCCAGCAGCTTTCAGGAGGGGACTGAAGCTTTCTTT	CASSFQEGTEAFF
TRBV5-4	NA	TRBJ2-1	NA	TGTGCCAGCAGCCAGGGGGGGCCGTTGTACAATGAGCAGTTCTTC	CASSQGGPLYNEQFF
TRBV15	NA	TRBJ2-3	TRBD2	TGTGCCACCAGCAGAGATCAATCAGCGGGAATTCGGGATACGCAGTATTTT	CATSRDQSAGIRDTQYF
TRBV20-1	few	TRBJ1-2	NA	TGCAGTGTCGGCTCTAACTATGGCTACACCTTC	CSVGSNYGYTF
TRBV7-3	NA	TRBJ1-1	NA	TGTGCCAGCAGCCCGAATTCTGATTATTCGGAGGCTTTCTTT	CASSPNSDYSEAFF
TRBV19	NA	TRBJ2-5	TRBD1	TGTGCCATACCGGGACAGGGGTTGAAGACCCAGTACTTC	CAIPGQGLKTQYF
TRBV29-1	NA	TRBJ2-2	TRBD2	TGCAGCGTTGTAGCGGGGGGGCGGAGCACCGGGGAGCTGTTTTTT	CSVVAGGRSTGELFF
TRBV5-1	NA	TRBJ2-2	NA	TGCGCCAGCAGTGGGGACCTACCGAGCGGGGAGCTGTTTTTT	CASSGDLPSGELFF
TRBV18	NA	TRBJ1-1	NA	TGTGCCAGCTCACCCGAAGGTAGCTACACTGAAGCTTTCTTT	CASSPEGSYTEAFF
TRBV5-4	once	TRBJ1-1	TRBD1	TGTGCCAGCAGCTTAGGGGGCTCGAGCACTGAAGCTTTCTTT	CASSLGGSSTEAFF
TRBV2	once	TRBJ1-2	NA	TGTGCCGCGGGGAGGGTGAACTATGGCTACACCTTC	CAAGRVNYGYTF
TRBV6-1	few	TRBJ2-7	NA	TGTGCCAGCAGTGAAGCCGGTGCAGCCTCCTACGAGCAGTACTTC	CASSEAGAASYEQYF
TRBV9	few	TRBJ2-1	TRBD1	TGTGCCAGCAGCGTAAGGGACAGGGGTTACAATGAGCAGTTCTTC	CASSVRDRGYNEQFF
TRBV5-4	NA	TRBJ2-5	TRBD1	TGTGCCAGCAGCTTGGGGACAGGGGCCCAAGAGACCCAGTACTTC	CASSLGTGAQETQYF
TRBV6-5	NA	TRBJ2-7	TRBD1	TGTGCCAGCAGTGCAGACAGGGGCTACGAGCAGTACTTC	CASSADRGYEQYF
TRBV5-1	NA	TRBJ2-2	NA	TGCGCCAGCAGCGAGACAGAGAACACCGGGGAGCTGTTTTTT	CASSETENTGELFF
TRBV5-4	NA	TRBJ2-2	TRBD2	TGTGCCAGCAGCTTGGGACTAGCGGGGGGGAACACCGGGGAGCTGTTTTTT	CASSLGLAGGNTGELFF
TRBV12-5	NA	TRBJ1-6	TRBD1	TGTGCTAGTGGTGAACAGGGGGCATCACCCCTCCACTTT	CASGEQGASPLHF
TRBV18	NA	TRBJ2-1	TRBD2	TGTGCCAGCTCACCACGGGGTAGCGGGGGCCCCAGCTCCTACAATGAGCAGTTCTTC	CASSPRGSGGPSSYNEQFF
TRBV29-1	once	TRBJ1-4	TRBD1	TGCAGCGTTGGGGATACGGCAGGGGGCTCTGAAAAACTGTTTTTT	CSVGDTAGGSEKLFF
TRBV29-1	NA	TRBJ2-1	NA	TGCAGCGTCCTCAGGGATTTGAATTACAATGAGCAGTTCTTC	CSVLRDLNYNEQFF
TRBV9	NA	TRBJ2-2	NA	TGTGCCAGCAGCGCGTTAGGGGTACTAGTCTCGAACACCGGGGAGCTGTTTTTT	CASSALGVLVSNTGELFF
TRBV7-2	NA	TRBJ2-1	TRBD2	TGTGCCAGCAGCCCTAGCGGGAAGTTGTTGTTCTTC	CASSPSGKLLFF
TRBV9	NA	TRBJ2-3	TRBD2	TGTGCCAGCGGGGGGGATCGGACGCAGTATTTT	CASGGDRTQYF
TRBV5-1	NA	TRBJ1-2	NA	TGCGCCAGCAGCTTGACAGGGATGGGTTTTAACTATGGCTACACCTTC	CASSLTGMGFNYGYTF
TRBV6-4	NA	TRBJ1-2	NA	TGTGCCAGCAGTGACTTCGGGCAGGGGATCGGTGGCTACACCTTC	CASSDFGQGIGGYTF
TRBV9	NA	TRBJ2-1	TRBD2	TGTGCCAGCAGCGTCTCGAGACTAGCCCGATACAATGAGCAGTTCTTC	CASSVSRLARYNEQFF
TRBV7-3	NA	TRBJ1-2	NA	TGTGCCAGCAGCCCGGACCCCAGAGCGGGCTACACCTTC	CASSPDPRAGYTF
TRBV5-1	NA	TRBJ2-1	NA	TGCGCCAGCAGCCGGGGGACCTCAGACAATGAGCAGTTCTTC	CASSRGTSDNEQFF
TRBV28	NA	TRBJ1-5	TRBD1	TGTGCCAGCCGGACAGGAGAAAATCAGCCCCAGCATTTT	CASRTGENQPQHF
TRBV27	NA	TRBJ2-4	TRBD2	TGTGCCAGCAGACTCGGGGGGTCCAAAAACATTCAGTACTTC	CASRLGGSKNIQYF
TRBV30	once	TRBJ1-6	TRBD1	TGTGCCTGGAGTGGGGGACAGGCCAATTCACCCCTCCACTTT	CAWSGGQANSPLHF
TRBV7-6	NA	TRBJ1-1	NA	TGTGCCAGCAGCTCACGGGACGGATCAACTGAAGCTTTCTTT	CASSSRDGSTEAFF
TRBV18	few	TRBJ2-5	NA	TGTGCCAGCTCACCAGGGGAAGAGACCCAGTACTTC	CASSPGEETQYF
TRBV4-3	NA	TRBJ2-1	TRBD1	TGCGCCAGCAGCCCAGGACAGGGAAGGGGATCCTACAATGAGCAGTTCTTC	CASSPGQGRGSYNEQFF
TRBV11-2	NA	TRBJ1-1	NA	TGTGCCAGCAGCCCGGATCCCGCCACTGAAGCTTTCTTT	CASSPDPATEAFF
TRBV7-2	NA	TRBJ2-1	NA	TGTGCCAGCAGCTTGGGGTTAACAAGTAGGAATGAGCAGTTCTTC	CASSLGLTSRNEQFF
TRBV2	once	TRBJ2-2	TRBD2	TGTGCCAGCAAGACGGGACCGGGACTAGCGGGCACCGGGGAGCTGTTTTTT	CASKTGPGLAGTGELFF
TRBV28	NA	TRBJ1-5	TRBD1	TGTGCCAGCAGTCCGACAGGGATCCGCAATCAGCCCCAGCATTTT	CASSPTGIRNQPQHF
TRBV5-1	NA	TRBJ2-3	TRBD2	TGCGCCAGCAGCCCCGGGAGGACAGATACGCAGTATTTT	CASSPGRTDTQYF
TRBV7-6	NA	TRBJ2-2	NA	TGTGCCAGCAGCTTAGGCCAGGGTACCGGGGAGCTGTTTTTT	CASSLGQGTGELFF
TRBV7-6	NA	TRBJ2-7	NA	TGTGCCAGCAGCTTAAGACGGGGGTGGACAGGACCTGGAGTCGGGTCCTACGAGCAGTACTTC	CASSLRRGWTGPGVGSYEQYF
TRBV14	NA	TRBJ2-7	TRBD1	TGTGCCAGCAGCCAAGGTTTACAGGGGACCTACGAGCAGTACTTC	CASSQGLQGTYEQYF
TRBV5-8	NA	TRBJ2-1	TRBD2	TGTGCCAGCAGCTTCGCGGCGGGGGGCGTCAGAGAGCAGTTCTTC	CASSFAAGGVREQFF
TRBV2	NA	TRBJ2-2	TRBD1	TGTGCCAGCAGCGGGACAGGGCGAGACACCGGGGAGCTGTTTTTT	CASSGTGRDTGELFF
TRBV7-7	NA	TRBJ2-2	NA	TGTGCCAGCAGCTTAGTTGTAGGGAACACCGGGGAGCTGTTTTTT	CASSLVVGNTGELFF
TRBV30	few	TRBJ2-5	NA	TGTGCCTGGAGTCGTCGAATTCAAGAGACCCAGTACTTC	CAWSRRIQETQYF
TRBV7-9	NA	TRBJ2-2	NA	TGTGCCATCCCCAGCGGAGCCAGGGGATACGTAGGCACCGGGGAGCTGTTTTTT	CAIPSGARGYVGTGELFF
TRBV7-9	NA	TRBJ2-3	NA	TGTGCCAGCAGCCCGACCACAGATACGCAGTATTTT	CASSPTTDTQYF
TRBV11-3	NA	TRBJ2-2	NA	TGTGCCAGCAGCTCCCCCTACATGGGGGGAACCGGGGAGCTGTTTTTT	CASSSPYMGGTGELFF
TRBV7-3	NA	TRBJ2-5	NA	TGTGCCAGCAGCTTAGGGACGGATCAAGAGACCCAGTACTTC	CASSLGTDQETQYF
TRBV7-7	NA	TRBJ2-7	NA	TGTGCCAGCAGCCCCGGGACCATTTACGAGCAGTACTTC	CASSPGTIYEQYF
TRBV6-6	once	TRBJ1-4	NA	TGTGCCAGCAGTTATAATGAAAAACTGTTTTTT	CASSYNEKLFF
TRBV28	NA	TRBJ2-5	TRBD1	TGTGCCAGCAGTTTACAGGGGGCTGTGGAGACCCAGTACTTC	CASSLQGAVETQYF